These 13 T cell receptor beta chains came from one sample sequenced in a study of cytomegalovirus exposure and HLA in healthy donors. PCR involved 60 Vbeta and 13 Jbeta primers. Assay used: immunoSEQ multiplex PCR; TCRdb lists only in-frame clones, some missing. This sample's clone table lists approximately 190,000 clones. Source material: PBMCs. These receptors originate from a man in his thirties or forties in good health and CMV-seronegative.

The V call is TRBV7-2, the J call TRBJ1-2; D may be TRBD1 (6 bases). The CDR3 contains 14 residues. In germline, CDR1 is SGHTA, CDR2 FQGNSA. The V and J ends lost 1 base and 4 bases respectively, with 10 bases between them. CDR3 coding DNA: TGTGCCAGCAGCTTAGAGAGGGGGAGCTATGGCTACACCTTC. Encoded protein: CASSLERGSYGYTF. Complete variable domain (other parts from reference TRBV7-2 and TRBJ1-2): GAGVSQSPSNKVTEKGKDVELRCDPISGHTALYWYRQSLGQGLEFLIYFQGNSAPDKSGLPSDRFSAERTGGSVSTLTIQRTQQEDSAVYLCASSLERGSYGYTFGSGTRLTVV.

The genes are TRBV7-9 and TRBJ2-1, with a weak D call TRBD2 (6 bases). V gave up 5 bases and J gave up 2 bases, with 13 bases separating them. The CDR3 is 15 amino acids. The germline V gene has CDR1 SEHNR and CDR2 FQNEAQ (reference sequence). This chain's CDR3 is CASSPRGTAYNEQFF. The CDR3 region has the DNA TGTGCCAGCAGCCCCCGGGGGACTGCCTACAATGAGCAGTTCTTC.

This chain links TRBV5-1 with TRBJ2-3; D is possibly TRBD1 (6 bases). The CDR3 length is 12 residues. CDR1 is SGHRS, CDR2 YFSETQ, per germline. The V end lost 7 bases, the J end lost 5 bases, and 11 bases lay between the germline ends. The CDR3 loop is CASAEQGDTQYF. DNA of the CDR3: TGCGCCAGCGCAGAACAGGGAGATACGCAGTATTTT. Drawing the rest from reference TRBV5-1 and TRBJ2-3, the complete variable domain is KAGVTQTPRYLIKTRGQQVTLSCSPISGHRSVSWYQQTPGQGLQFLFEYFSETQRNKGNFPGRFSGRQFSNSRSEMNVSTLELGDSALYLCASAEQGDTQYFGPGTRLTVL.

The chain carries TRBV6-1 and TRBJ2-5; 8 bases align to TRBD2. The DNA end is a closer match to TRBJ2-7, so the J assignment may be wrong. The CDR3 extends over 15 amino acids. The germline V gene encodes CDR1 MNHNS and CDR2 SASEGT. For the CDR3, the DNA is TGTGCCAGCACCCTTAGCGGGGTCCCCTTCTACGAGCAGTACTTC. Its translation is CASTLSGVPFYEQYF.

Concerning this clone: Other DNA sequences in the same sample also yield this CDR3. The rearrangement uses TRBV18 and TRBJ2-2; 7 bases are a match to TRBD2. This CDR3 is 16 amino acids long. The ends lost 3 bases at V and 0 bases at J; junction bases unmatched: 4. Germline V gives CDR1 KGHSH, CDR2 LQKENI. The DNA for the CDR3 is TGTGCCAGCTCACCCTTAGCGGGCGCGAACACCGGGGAGCTGTTTTTT. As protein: CASSPLAGANTGELFF.

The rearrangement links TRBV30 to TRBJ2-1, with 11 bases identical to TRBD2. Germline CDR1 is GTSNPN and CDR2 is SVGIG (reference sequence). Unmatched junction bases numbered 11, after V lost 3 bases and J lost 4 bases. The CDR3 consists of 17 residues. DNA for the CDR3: TGTGCCTGGAGGACTAGCGGGGCCCGGCTCACTTACAATGAGCAGTTCTTC. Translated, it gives CAWRTSGARLTYNEQFF.

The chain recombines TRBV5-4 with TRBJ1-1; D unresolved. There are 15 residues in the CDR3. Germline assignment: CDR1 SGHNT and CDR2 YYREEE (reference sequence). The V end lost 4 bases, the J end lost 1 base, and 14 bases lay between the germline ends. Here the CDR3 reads CASSLAGRANTEAFF. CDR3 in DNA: TGTGCCAGCAGCCTGGCGGGAAGGGCGAACACTGAAGCTTTCTTT.

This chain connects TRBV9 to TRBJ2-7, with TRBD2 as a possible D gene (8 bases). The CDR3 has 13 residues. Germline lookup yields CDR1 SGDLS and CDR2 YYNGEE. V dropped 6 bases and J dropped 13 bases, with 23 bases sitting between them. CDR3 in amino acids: CASTNPGGGQLYF. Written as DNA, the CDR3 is TGTGCCAGCACCAATCCGGGGGGGGGACAGCTTTACTTC.

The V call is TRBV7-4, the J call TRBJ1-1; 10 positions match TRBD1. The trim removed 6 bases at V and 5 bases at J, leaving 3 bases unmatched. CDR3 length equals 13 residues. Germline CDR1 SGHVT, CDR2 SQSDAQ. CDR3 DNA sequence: TGTGCCAGCAGGGGACAGGGGAGGACTGAAGCTTTCTTT. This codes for CASRGQGRTEAFF.

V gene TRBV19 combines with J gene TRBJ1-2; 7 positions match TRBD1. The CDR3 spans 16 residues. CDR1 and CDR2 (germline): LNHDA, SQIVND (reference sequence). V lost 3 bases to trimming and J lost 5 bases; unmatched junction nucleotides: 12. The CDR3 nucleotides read TGTGCCAGTAGTATCGGAGGGGGCGCGTCATGGTATGGCTACACCTTC. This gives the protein CASSIGGGASWYGYTF.

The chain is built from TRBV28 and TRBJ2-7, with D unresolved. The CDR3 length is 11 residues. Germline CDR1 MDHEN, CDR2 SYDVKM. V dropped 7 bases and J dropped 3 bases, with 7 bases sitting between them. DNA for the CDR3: TGTGCCAGCACAGCGAACTACGAGCAGTACTTC. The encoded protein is CASTANYEQYF.

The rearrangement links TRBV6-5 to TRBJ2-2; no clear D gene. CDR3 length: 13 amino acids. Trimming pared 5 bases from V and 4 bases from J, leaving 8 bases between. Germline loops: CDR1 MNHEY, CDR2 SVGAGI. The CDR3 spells CASSTRVTGELFF. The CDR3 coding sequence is TGTGCCAGCAGTACACGGGTCACCGGGGAGCTGTTTTTT.

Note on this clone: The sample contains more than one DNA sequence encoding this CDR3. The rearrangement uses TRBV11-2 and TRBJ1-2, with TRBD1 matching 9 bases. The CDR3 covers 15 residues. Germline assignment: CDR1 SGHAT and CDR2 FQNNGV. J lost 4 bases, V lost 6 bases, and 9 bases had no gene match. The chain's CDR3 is CASSLGQGPFYGYTF. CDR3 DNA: TGTGCCAGCAGTCTGGGACAGGGCCCTTTCTATGGCTACACCTTC.